This entry lists 22 T cell receptor beta chains sequenced from one sample in a study of shared clonotypes between healthy human individuals. Clones were read by immunoSEQ multiplex PCR, and TCRdb kept only the in-frame ones, dropping some. The sample contains about half a million clones, 79% of which appear only once. Material for sequencing was PBMCs. These receptors were taken from a middle-aged woman in good health. Some clones in this sample may be carry-over from other donors' samples.

The CDR3 region has the DNA TGTGCCAGCAGCTACGACGTTGGTGAGCAGTTCTTC. Its translation is CASSYDVGEQFF. This chain connects TRBV7-2 to TRBJ2-1; no firm D call. The CDR3 is 12 residues long. The germline V gene has CDR1 SGHTA and CDR2 FQGNSA. V gave up 4 bases and J gave up 9 bases, with 10 bases separating them.

Note on this clone: The junction and the germline gene differ at one end; a read error may be behind it. The chain uses TRBV18 and TRBJ2-3; 8 nucleotides line up with TRBD2. Germline values: CDR1 KGHSH, CDR2 LQKENI. CDR3 length: 16 amino acids. The CDR3: CASSPQAGEGTDTQYF. DNA for the CDR3: TGTGCCAGCTCCCCACAAGCGGGGGAGGGCACAGATACGCAGTATTTT. The variable domain in full, with the rest retrieved from reference TRBV18 and TRBJ2-3, is NAGVMQNPRHLVRRRGQEARLRCSPMKGHSHVYWYRQLPEEGLKFMVYLQKENIIDESGMPKERFSAEFPKEGPSILRIQQVVRGDSAAYFCASSPQAGEGTDTQYFGPGTRLTVL.

This rearrangement joins TRBV6-1 to TRBJ2-2, with 8 bases identical to TRBD1. The CDR3 spans 16 residues. CDR1 is MNHNS and CDR2 is SASEGT in the germline V gene. The junction had 9 bases not matched to a gene; V was cut back by 4 bases and J by 5 bases. The CDR3 loop is CASSAGTGRGTGELFF. In DNA, the CDR3 is TGTGCCAGCAGTGCCGGGACAGGAAGGGGAACCGGGGAGCTGTTTTTT.

This rearrangement joins TRBV4-3 to TRBJ2-3; 12 bases align to TRBD2. CDR3 length equals 17 residues. The germline CDR1 and CDR2 sequences are LGHNA and YSLEER. The ends lost 4 bases at V and 2 bases at J; junction bases unmatched: 7. The CDR3 sequence is CASSLLAGGKYTDTQYF. For the CDR3, the DNA is TGCGCCAGCAGCCTCCTAGCGGGAGGGAAATACACAGATACGCAGTATTTT.

The J gene is TRBJ2-3, the V gene TRBV10-3; D is perhaps TRBD1 (6 bases). There are 15 residues in the CDR3. The germline V gene has CDR1 ENHRY and CDR2 SYGVKD. V lost 5 bases and J lost 3, with 15 bases in between. The CDR3 nucleotides read TGTGCCATCAGTAAACAGGGCCAGGCAACAGATACGCAGTATTTT. This gives the protein CAISKQGQATDTQYF.

This rearrangement joins TRBV7-9 to TRBJ1-1; 12 bases line up with TRBD1. The germline V gene encodes CDR1 SEHNR and CDR2 FQNEAQ (reference sequence). V was clipped by 3 bases and J by 4 bases; unmatched bases: 3. The CDR3 runs to 15 residues. Here the CDR3 reads CASSFSGQGATEAFF. CDR3 coding DNA: TGTGCCAGCAGCTTCTCGGGACAGGGGGCCACTGAAGCTTTCTTT.

The chain uses TRBV7-2 and TRBJ2-1; 10 bases agree with TRBD1. J gave up 9 bases and V 5 bases, and 7 bases lay outside the gene matches. CDR1 is SGHTA and CDR2 is FQGNSA in the germline V gene. The CDR3 is 14 amino acids. For the CDR3, the DNA is TGTGCCAGCAGCGACGGACAGGGGGAAGGTGAGCAGTTCTTC. The encoded protein is CASSDGQGEGEQFF.

The V and J genes are TRBV4-1 and TRBJ2-7; D may match TRBD1 or TRBD2 (5 bases each). The V end lost 4 bases, the J end lost 4 bases, and 11 bases lay between the germline ends. The CDR3 is 13 amino acids. CDR1 is MGHRA, CDR2 YSYEKL, per germline. The CDR3 region has the DNA TGCGCCAGCAGCCCCGCGAGGGGATACGAGCAGTACTTC. This codes for CASSPARGYEQYF.

This clone showed up just a few times. This chain joins TRBV6-6 and TRBJ1-5; D not resolved. Germline CDR1 and CDR2: MNHNY and SVGAGI (reference sequence). V was pared by 5 bases and J by 3 bases, with 2 bases between. The CDR3 contains 11 residues. CDR3 nucleotide sequence: TGTGCCAGCAGTAACAATCAGCCCCAGCATTTT. Its translation is CASSNNQPQHF.

The chain links TRBV5-6 to TRBJ2-5; D is unclear. CDR3 length equals 12 residues. Trimming took off 2 bases at V and 4 bases at J, with 6 bases between the two ends. Germline CDR1 SGHDT, CDR2 YYEEEE. CDR3 sequence: CASSFLGETQYF. The CDR3 DNA reads TGTGCCAGCAGCTTCTTGGGAGAGACCCAGTACTTC.

This rearrangement joins TRBV7-9 to TRBJ1-5; D gene ambiguous. Germline CDR1 SEHNR, CDR2 FQNEAQ (reference sequence). The CDR3 covers 17 residues. The V and J ends lost 1 base and 0 bases respectively, with 13 bases between them. The CDR3 protein is CASSLGPPGYSNQPQHF. In DNA form, the CDR3 reads TGTGCCAGCAGCTTAGGCCCTCCGGGTTATAGCAATCAGCCCCAGCATTTT.

The rearrangement joins TRBV18 to TRBJ2-7; TRBD2 aligns across 10 bases. The CDR3 sequence is 15 residues long. The germline V gene has CDR1 KGHSH and CDR2 LQKENI. Losses at the gene ends were 3 bases for V and 4 bases for J; bases not matched to a gene: 6. For the CDR3, the DNA is TGTGCCAGCTCACCCACTAGCGGGATACCTTACGAGCAGTACTTC. Amino acids: CASSPTSGIPYEQYF.

The CDR3 nucleotides read TGTGCCAGCAGCTGGACTAGCGGGATGGGATATGAGCAGTTCTTC. Translated, it gives CASSWTSGMGYEQFF. The chain is built from TRBV7-6 and TRBJ2-1, with 12 bases fitting TRBD2. The ends lost 4 bases at V and 8 bases at J; junction bases unmatched: 6. This CDR3 is 15 amino acids long. Germline CDR1 SGHVS, CDR2 FNYEAQ. Full variable domain (outside the CDR3, taken from reference TRBV7-6 and TRBJ2-1): GAGVSQSPRYKVTKRGQDVALRCDPISGHVSLYWYRQALGQGPEFLTYFNYEAQQDKSGLPNDRFSAERPEGSISTLTIQRTEQRDSAMYRCASSWTSGMGYEQFFGPGTRLTVL.

The chain couples TRBV5-1 to TRBJ2-5, with a possible D match to TRBD1 (6 bases). The last part of the DNA fits TRBJ2-7 better; the J call may be wrong. The CDR3 has 13 amino acids. Germline CDR1 is SGHRS and CDR2 is YFSETQ. This CDR3 is CASSARGRGEQYF. In DNA form, the CDR3 reads TGCGCCAGCAGCGCCAGGGGAAGGGGCGAGCAGTACTTC.

Of note for this clone: At the DNA level, this CDR3 is encoded by other sequences in the same sample as well. The V gene is TRBV7-9, the J gene TRBJ1-1; the D gene is possibly TRBD1 (6 bases). Germline CDR1 SEHNR, CDR2 FQNEAQ (reference sequence). The CDR3 totals 14 residues. With 1 base removed from V and 5 bases from J, the gap between germline ends came to 11 bases. The CDR3 DNA sequence: TGTGCCAGCAGCTTAGAGACCAGGGGAACTGAAGCTTTCTTT. It codes for CASSLETRGTEAFF.

This chain joins TRBV11-2 and TRBJ2-7; the D gene is possibly TRBD1 (6 bases). CDR1 is SGHAT, CDR2 FQNNGV, per germline. Trimming left V 2 bases short and J 0 bases short, with 14 bases between. The CDR3 runs 16 residues. The CDR3 sequence: CASSLLQGRGSYEQYF. CDR3 nucleotides: TGTGCCAGCAGCTTACTACAGGGACGGGGCTCCTACGAGCAGTACTTC.

The chain has TRBV10-3 and TRBJ2-5, with D maybe TRBD2 (6 bases). V was pared by 3 bases and J by 4 bases, with 9 bases between. CDR1 is ENHRY, CDR2 SYGVKD, per germline. This CDR3 spans 13 amino acids. DNA for the CDR3: TGTGCCATCAGTGACGGAGGGCGAGAGACCCAGTACTTC. Amino acids: CAISDGGRETQYF.

The genes are TRBV7-2 and TRBJ2-5, with D perhaps TRBD2 (7 bases). Germline assignment: CDR1 SGHTA and CDR2 FQGNSA. The CDR3 loop spans 18 amino acids. V lost 4 bases and J 5 bases, leaving 26 bases between the germline ends. In DNA, the CDR3 is TGTGCCAGCAGCTCGCCTAAAAACAGGCGCCCGGGGGGCGAGACCCAGTACTTC. It encodes CASSSPKNRRPGGETQYF.

The chain uses TRBV19 and TRBJ2-7; 12 bases agree with TRBD2. The CDR3 contains 16 residues. Germline V gene sequence: CDR1 LNHDA, CDR2 SQIVND (reference sequence). With V trimmed by 1 base and J by 3 bases, 4 bases remained unmatched. The CDR3 spells CASSIGTSGTVYEQYF. CDR3 coding DNA: TGTGCCAGTAGTATAGGGACTAGCGGGACTGTCTACGAGCAGTACTTC.

The gene calls are TRBV18 and TRBJ1-4; unclear D gene. This CDR3 contains 14 residues. Trimming stripped 6 bases from V and 0 bases from J, with 8 bases between. The germline V gene encodes CDR1 KGHSH and CDR2 LQKENI. The CDR3 sequence: CASSISATNEKLFF. The CDR3 coding sequence is TGTGCCAGCTCGATATCTGCAACTAATGAAAAACTGTTTTTT.

The CDR3: CASTRAATSTDTQYF. In DNA, the CDR3 is TGTGCCAGCACAAGGGCCGCTACAAGCACAGATACGCAGTATTTT. The V and J genes are TRBV2 and TRBJ2-3; D gene uncertain. CDR1 SNHLY and CDR2 FYNNEI come from the germline V gene. The V and J ends lost 7 bases and 0 bases respectively, with 14 bases between them. The length of the CDR3 is 15 residues.

This clone showed up just a few times. One base away lies a much larger clone, so this may be a sequencing read error. The gene calls are TRBV28 and TRBJ2-5; TRBD2 agrees at 7 bases. Looked up from germline, CDR1 is MDHEN and CDR2 is SYDVKM. Unmatched junction bases numbered 14, after V lost 5 bases and J lost 5 bases. This CDR3 contains 16 residues. For the CDR3, the DNA is TGTGCCAGCAGTGTCAGTGGGGGGGAGTGGGGGGAGACCCAGTACTTC. Translated, it gives CASSVSGGEWGETQYF.